This T cell receptor beta chain derives from a study of T cell responses to AZD1222 COVID-19 vaccine. General study points: Spike regions recognized by vaccine-associated CD4 TCRs spanned the protein, led by 160-218 and 743-854. Just 6 or 7 people given AZD1222 tested seropositive at baseline.

Trimming pared 5 bases from V and 2 bases from J, leaving 9 bases between. There are 13 residues in the CDR3. Germline V gene data show CDR1 as MDHEN and CDR2 as SYDVKM. The data were produced by immunoSEQ multiplex PCR, yet TCRdb's version contains in-frame clones alone and is incomplete. The repertoire includes 120,000 to 150,000 clones, roughly nine tenths of them detected once, and about 1.5% sits in the top ten. Turning to this clone: No antigen is known for it.

The sample was peripheral blood, taken on day 0 of AZD1222 vaccination. J is TRBJ1-1 and V is TRBV28; maybe TRBD1 (5 bases). The clonotype comes from an adult in good health. CDR3 DNA sequence: TGTGCCAGCAGTCCGGGACTCAACACTGAAGCTTTCTTT. It specifies CASSPGLNTEAFF.